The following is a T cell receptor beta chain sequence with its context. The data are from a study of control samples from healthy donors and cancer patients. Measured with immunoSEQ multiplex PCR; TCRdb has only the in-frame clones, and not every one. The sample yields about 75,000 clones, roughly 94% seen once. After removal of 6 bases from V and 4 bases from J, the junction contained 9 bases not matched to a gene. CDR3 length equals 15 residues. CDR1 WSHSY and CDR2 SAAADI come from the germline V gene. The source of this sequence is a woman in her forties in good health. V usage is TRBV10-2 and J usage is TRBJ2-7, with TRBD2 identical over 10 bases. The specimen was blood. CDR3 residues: CASRRPGTSVYEQYF. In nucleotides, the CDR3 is TGCGCCAGCAGAAGACCCGGGACTAGCGTGTACGAGCAGTACTTC.